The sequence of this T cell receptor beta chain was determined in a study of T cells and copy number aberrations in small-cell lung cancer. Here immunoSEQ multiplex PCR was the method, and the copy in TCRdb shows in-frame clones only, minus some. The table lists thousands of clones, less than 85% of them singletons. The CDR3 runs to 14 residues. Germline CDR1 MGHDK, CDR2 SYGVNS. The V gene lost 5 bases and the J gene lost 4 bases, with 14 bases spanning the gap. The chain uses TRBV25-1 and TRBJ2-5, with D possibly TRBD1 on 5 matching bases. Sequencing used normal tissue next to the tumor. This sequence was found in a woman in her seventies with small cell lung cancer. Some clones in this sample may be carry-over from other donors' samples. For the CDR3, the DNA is TGTGCCAGCAGTAAGGTGGCAGGGCCAGAGACCCAGTACTTC. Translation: CASSKVAGPETQYF.